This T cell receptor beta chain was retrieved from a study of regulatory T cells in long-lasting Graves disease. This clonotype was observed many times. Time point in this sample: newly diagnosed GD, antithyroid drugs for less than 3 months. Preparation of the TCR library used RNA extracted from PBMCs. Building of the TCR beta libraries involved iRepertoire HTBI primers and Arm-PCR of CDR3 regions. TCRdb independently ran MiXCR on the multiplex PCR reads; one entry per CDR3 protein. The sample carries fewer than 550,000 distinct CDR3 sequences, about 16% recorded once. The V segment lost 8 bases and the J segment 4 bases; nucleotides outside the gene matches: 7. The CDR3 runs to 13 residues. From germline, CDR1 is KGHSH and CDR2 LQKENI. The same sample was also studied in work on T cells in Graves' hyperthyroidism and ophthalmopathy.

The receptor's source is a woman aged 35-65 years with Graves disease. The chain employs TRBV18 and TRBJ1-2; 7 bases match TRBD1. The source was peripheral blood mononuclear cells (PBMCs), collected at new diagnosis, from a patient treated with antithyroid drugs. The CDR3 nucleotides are TGTGCCAGCAGCCCGGGACAGTTCTATGGCTACACCTTC. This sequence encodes CASSPGQFYGYTF.